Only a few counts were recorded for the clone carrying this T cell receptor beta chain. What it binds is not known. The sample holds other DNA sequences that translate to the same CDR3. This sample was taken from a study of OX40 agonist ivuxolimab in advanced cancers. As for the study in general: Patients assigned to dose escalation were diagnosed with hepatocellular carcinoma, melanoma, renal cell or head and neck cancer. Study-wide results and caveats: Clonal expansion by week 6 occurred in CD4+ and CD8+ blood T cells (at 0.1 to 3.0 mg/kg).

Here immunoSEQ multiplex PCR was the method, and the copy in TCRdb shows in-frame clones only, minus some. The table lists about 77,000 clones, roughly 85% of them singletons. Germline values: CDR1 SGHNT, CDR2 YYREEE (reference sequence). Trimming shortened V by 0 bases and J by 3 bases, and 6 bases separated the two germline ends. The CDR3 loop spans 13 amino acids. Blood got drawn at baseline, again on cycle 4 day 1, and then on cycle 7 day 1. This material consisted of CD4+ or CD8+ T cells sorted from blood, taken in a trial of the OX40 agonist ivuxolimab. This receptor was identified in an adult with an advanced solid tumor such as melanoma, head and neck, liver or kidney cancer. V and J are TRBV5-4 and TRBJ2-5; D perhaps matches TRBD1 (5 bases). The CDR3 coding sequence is TGTGCCAGCAGCTTGGACAGGAAAGAGACCCAGTACTTC. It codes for CASSLDRKETQYF.